This entry is about one T cell receptor (beta chain). Its cognate antigen is unknown. It was with 60 Vbeta and 13 Jbeta primers that the PCR ran. Repertoires were generated with immunoSEQ multiplex PCR, while TCRdb's copy carries only in-frame clones and drops some. The sample lists about 160,000 clones; around nine tenths were seen once. Healthy individuals who donated bone marrow served as the donors. This sample stems from a study of cytomegalovirus exposure and HLA in healthy donors. Background on the study: In terms of ancestry, the Caucasian-associated cluster contained about four fifths of the 398 genotyped donors.

Study findings and constraints: Rates of TCR association differed by HLA locus in a later analysis, with DRB1 highest and HLA-C lowest. Per a later analysis, HLA-associated TCR beta chains showed more clonal expansion than other, equally common TCR beta chains.

The sequenced sample was PBMCs. This TCR was sampled from a woman aged 25 to 39 in good health and CMV-seronegative.

For the CDR3, the DNA is TGTGCCAGCAGCGTAGGCATAGGGGGCTTGGACACCATATATTTT. This translates into CASSVGIGGLDTIYF. The V and J genes are TRBV9 and TRBJ1-3; 7 bases agree with TRBD1. Germline V gene sequence: CDR1 SGDLS, CDR2 YYNGEE. V trimming: 0 bases; J trimming: 8 bases; junction bases outside the gene matches: 8. CDR3 length: 15 amino acids. The whole variable domain, remainder taken from reference TRBV9 and TRBJ1-3, is DSGVTQTPKHLITATGQRVTLRCSPRSGDLSVYWYQQSLDQGLQFLIQYYNGEERAKGNILERFSAQQFPDLHSELNLSSLELGDSALYFCASSVGIGGLDTIYFGEGSWLTVV.